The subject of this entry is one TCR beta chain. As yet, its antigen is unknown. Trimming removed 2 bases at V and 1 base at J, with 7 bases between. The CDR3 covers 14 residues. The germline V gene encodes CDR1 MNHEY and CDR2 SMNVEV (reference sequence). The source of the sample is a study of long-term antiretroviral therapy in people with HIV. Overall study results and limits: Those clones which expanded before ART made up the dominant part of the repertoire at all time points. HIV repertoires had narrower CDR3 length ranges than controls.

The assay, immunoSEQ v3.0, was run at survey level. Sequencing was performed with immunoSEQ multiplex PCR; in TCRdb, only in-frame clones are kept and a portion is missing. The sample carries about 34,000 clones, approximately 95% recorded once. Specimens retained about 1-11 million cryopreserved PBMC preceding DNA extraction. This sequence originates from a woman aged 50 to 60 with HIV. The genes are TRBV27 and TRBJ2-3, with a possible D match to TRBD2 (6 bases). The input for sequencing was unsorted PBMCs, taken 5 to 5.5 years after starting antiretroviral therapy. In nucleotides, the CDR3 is TGTGCCAGCAGTTTAGGAGGGGGCACAGATACGCAGTATTTT. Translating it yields CASSLGGGTDTQYF.